This TCR beta chain was documented in a study of shared clonotypes between healthy human individuals. Overall study: The people who gave samples were a couple of women and a few men aged 18 to 49. Donors had three CD4 naive, three CD4 memory, two CD8 naive and one CD8 memory plate apiece.

Study conclusions and caveats: Limitation of the genetic and exposure-history diversity represented came from the few donors.

Only in-frame clones appear in the TCRdb table, and some are missing; sequencing was by immunoSEQ multiplex PCR. Of around 2,000,000 clones in the sample, 85% to 95% were seen once. In the naive CD8 group, cells lacked CD45RO and were positively selected for CCR7, so terminally differentiated effector memory CD45RA+ cells were left out. This CDR3 spans 14 amino acids. V was clipped by 1 base and J by 0 bases, with 7 bases between them. From germline, CDR1 is SQVTM and CDR2 ANQGSEA. Details on this clone: Its antigen is not identified.

V gene TRBV29-1 combines with J gene TRBJ2-1, with no clear D. The specimen was naive CD8+ T cells from PBMCs. This clonotype was obtained from a man between 18 and 35 years old in good health. Some clones in this sample may be carry-over from other donors' samples. In DNA, the CDR3 is TGCAGCGTTGAAGGCGCGAGCTCCTACAATGAGCAGTTCTTC. Amino acids: CSVEGASSYNEQFF.